Presented here are 32 T cell receptor beta chains from one specimen sequenced in a study of blood T cell repertoires in COVID-19. Generated by immunoSEQ multiplex PCR, the TCRdb table keeps only in-frame clones and is missing some. The sample holds over 65,000 clones, around 86% seen once. The sequenced sample was peripheral blood. Receptors originate from a man aged 25 to 45 with acute or convalescent COVID-19.

V gene TRBV7-9 combines with J gene TRBJ1-2, with D hard to call. This CDR3 contains 14 residues. The V gene lost 5 bases and the J gene lost 1 base, with 11 bases spanning the gap. The V gene's germline CDR1 is SEHNR and CDR2 FQNEAQ (reference sequence). The CDR3 DNA reads as TGTGCCAGCAGCCCCCCCGGGTTTAACTATGGCTACACCTTC. This codes for CASSPPGFNYGYTF. Supplemented by reference TRBV7-9 and TRBJ1-2, the full variable domain reads DTGVSQNPRHKITKRGQNVTFRCDPISEHNRLYWYRQTLGQGPEFLTYFQNEAQLEKSRLLSDRFSAERPKGSFSTLEIQRTEQGDSAMYLCASSPPGFNYGYTFGSGTRLTVV.

V usage is TRBV6-6 and J usage is TRBJ1-1; possible D gene TRBD1, 6 bases. Trimming pared 6 bases from V and 5 bases from J, leaving 13 bases between. The germline CDR1 and CDR2 sequences are MNHNY and SVGAGI (reference sequence). CDR3 length: 13 residues. CDR3 sequence reads: CASRKTGGTEAFF. CDR3 sequence (DNA): TGTGCCAGCAGAAAGACAGGCGGGACTGAAGCTTTCTTT.

V gene TRBV27 combines with J gene TRBJ2-1; D uncertain. Germline-derived CDR1 and CDR2 are MNHEY and SMNVEV (reference sequence). CDR3 length: 13 amino acids. V gave up 6 bases and J gave up 6 bases, with 12 bases separating them. In nucleotides, the CDR3 is TGTGCCAGCAGACCCCTCATAGTCAATGAGCAGTTCTTC. Its protein product is CASRPLIVNEQFF.

CDR3 DNA: TGCGCCAGCAGCCAAGTTACAGGCTCTGGAAACACCATATATTTT. Protein sequence: CASSQVTGSGNTIYF. The chain recombines TRBV4-1 with TRBJ1-3; the D gene is possibly TRBD1 (5 bases). Trimming removed 1 base from V and 0 bases from J, with 7 bases in between. Germline lookup yields CDR1 MGHRA and CDR2 YSYEKL. This CDR3 has 15 amino acids.

The chain employs TRBV6-5 and TRBJ2-7; D is unresolved. The germline V gene encodes CDR1 MNHEY and CDR2 SVGAGI. V lost 6 bases, J lost 2 bases, and 5 bases lay in between. This CDR3 contains 11 residues. CDR3 region: CASSQTYEQYF. The CDR3 DNA reads TGTGCCAGCAGCCAGACCTACGAGCAGTACTTC.

This clone was picked up a small number of times. The chain is built from TRBV3-1 (or the pseudogene TRBV3-2) and TRBJ1-5; no clear D gene. The CDR3 contains 15 residues. Germline-derived CDR1 and CDR2 are LGHDT and YNNKEL (reference sequence). V gave up 0 bases and J gave up 5 bases, with 11 bases separating them. The CDR3 loop reads CASSQDYGSDQPQHF. The CDR3 DNA sequence: TGTGCCAGCAGCCAAGATTACGGGTCAGATCAGCCCCAGCATTTT.

This chain uses TRBV11-3 with TRBJ2-2; D gene uncertain. The germline V gene has CDR1 SGHNT and CDR2 YENEEA. This CDR3 is built from 13 residues. V lost 1 base, J lost 9 bases, and 9 bases lay in between. The CDR3 DNA reads TGTGCCAGCAGCTTAGCGGGTTCTAGGGAGCTGTTTTTT. The encoded protein is CASSLAGSRELFF.

The V gene is TRBV29-1, the J gene TRBJ1-2, with 9 nucleotides matching TRBD1. The CDR3 contains 15 residues. Trimming at V came to 6 bases and at J to 8 bases, leaving 16 bases not matched to a gene. Germline V gives CDR1 SQVTM, CDR2 ANQGSEA. The DNA for the CDR3 is TGCAGCGTCATCGCCCGGGACAGGGCCTGGGAAGGCTACACCTTC. It is translated as CSVIARDRAWEGYTF.

The rearrangement joins TRBV4-2 to TRBJ2-1, with 8 bases aligning to TRBD2. J was trimmed by 4 bases and V by 4 bases; bases with no gene match: 6. The CDR3 covers 15 residues. CDR1 and CDR2 from the germline V gene are LGHNA and YNFKEQ. The CDR3 is CASSPPGLDYNEQFF. The DNA for the CDR3 is TGTGCCAGCAGCCCGCCGGGACTAGATTACAATGAGCAGTTCTTC.

The CDR3 DNA reads TGTGCCAGCGGGGGGACTAGCCGGGCAGATACGCAGTATTTT. Protein product: CASGGTSRADTQYF. This rearrangement joins TRBV2 to TRBJ2-3; 9 bases fit TRBD2. The CDR3 has 14 amino acids. The germline V gene encodes CDR1 SNHLY and CDR2 FYNNEI. The ends lost 8 bases at V and 4 bases at J; junction bases unmatched: 7.

The rearrangement uses TRBV4-1 and TRBJ2-3, with D possibly matching TRBD2 (5 bases). CDR1 and CDR2 from the germline V gene are MGHRA and YSYEKL. The ends were cut back, 0 bases at V and 3 bases at J, with 7 bases in the middle. The CDR3 is 14 amino acids. The CDR3 nucleotides are TGCGCCAGCAGCCAAGAGAGGGTGACAGATACGCAGTATTTT. Residues: CASSQERVTDTQYF.

This clone appeared once. The gene calls are TRBV10-3 and TRBJ1-5, with D tentatively TRBD1 (6 bases). The germline CDR1 and CDR2 sequences are ENHRY and SYGVKD. Between the trimmed V and J ends, which lost 6 bases and 2 bases, there was a span of 11 bases. This CDR3 spans 14 amino acids. The CDR3 coding sequence is TGTGCCATCAGGGAACAGGGTGGCAATCAGCCCCAGCATTTT. This gives the protein CAIREQGGNQPQHF.

The chain couples TRBV11-2 to TRBJ1-2; 7 bases align to TRBD1. V was pared by 1 base and J by 2 bases, with 4 bases of the junction left unmatched. CDR1 is SGHAT, CDR2 FQNNGV, per germline. This CDR3 has 15 residues. CDR3 loop: CASSLGQGLNYGYTF. The CDR3 DNA reads as TGTGCCAGCAGCTTAGGACAGGGACTCAACTATGGCTACACCTTC.

CDR3 in DNA: TGTGCCAGCACTCCGGGACAGAGATACAATGAGCAGTTCTTC. It is translated as CASTPGQRYNEQFF. The rearrangement links TRBV6-5 to TRBJ2-1; TRBD1 matches at 7 bases. The CDR3 contains 14 residues. CDR1 and CDR2 (germline): MNHEY, SVGAGI. With 7 bases clipped from V and 4 bases from J, the junction kept 7 bases outside the gene matches.

The chain joins TRBV27 to TRBJ1-2, with 8 bases identical to TRBD1. This CDR3 has 13 amino acids. Trimming at V came to 6 bases and at J to 7 bases, leaving 7 bases not matched to a gene. The germline V gene encodes CDR1 MNHEY and CDR2 SMNVEV (reference sequence). The CDR3 protein is CASSVGQGGGYTF. In nucleotides, the CDR3 is TGTGCCAGCAGCGTAGGACAGGGAGGTGGCTACACCTTC.

V gene TRBV4-1 combines with J gene TRBJ2-2, with TRBD2 matching over 10 bases. This CDR3 spans 16 amino acids. Germline V lookup: CDR1 MGHRA, CDR2 YSYEKL. V trimming: 2 bases; J trimming: 0 bases; junction bases outside the gene matches: 0. The CDR3, as DNA: TGCGCCAGCAGCCAACTAGCGGGGGCGAACACCGGGGAGCTGTTTTTT. Its protein is CASSQLAGANTGELFF.

The chain recombines TRBV4-3 with TRBJ1-1; TRBD1 is a possible D gene (6 bases). Per the germline V gene, CDR1 is LGHNA and CDR2 is YSLEER. Trimming took 4 bases from V and 2 from J, leaving 11 bases between them. CDR3 length: 14 amino acids. CDR3 in DNA: TGCGCCAGCAGCCTGGACAGAGACAACACTGAAGCTTTCTTT. Protein sequence: CASSLDRDNTEAFF.

V is TRBV6-5 and J is TRBJ2-6, with D tentatively TRBD2 (6 bases). Germline loops: CDR1 MNHEY, CDR2 SVGAGI. The germline V and J ends were trimmed by 7 bases and 0 bases, with 10 bases remaining between them. CDR3 length: 15 residues. Written as DNA, the CDR3 is TGTGCCAGCACATTGGGGGGCTCTGGGGCCAACGTCCTGACTTTC. This translates into CASTLGGSGANVLTF.

This clone was seen only once. The chain uses TRBV7-8 and TRBJ2-5; no reliable D call. Germline-derived CDR1 and CDR2 are SGHVS and FQNEAQ. The ends were cut back, 2 bases at V and 2 bases at J, with 6 bases in the middle. The CDR3 totals 13 residues. The DNA for the CDR3 is TGTGCCAGCAGCTTAATGTCACAAGAGACCCAGTACTTC. Residues: CASSLMSQETQYF.

The chain has TRBV5-1 and TRBJ2-7, with D hard to call. The CDR3 is 13 residues long. The germline V and J ends were trimmed by 4 bases and 1 base, with 9 bases remaining between them. Germline lookup yields CDR1 SGHRS and CDR2 YFSETQ. The CDR3 coding sequence is TGCGCCAGCAGCATTCGACAATCCTACGAGCAGTACTTC. Translating gives CASSIRQSYEQYF.

This chain connects TRBV5-1 to TRBJ2-1, with 9 positions matching TRBD2. Germline values: CDR1 SGHRS, CDR2 YFSETQ. The CDR3 has 16 residues. V lost 0 bases, J lost 9 bases, and 10 bases stayed unmatched. The CDR3 coding sequence is TGCGCCAGCAGCTTGGTAGCGGGAGTTCTATCTGGTGAGCAGTTCTTC. Its translation: CASSLVAGVLSGEQFF.

The CDR3 sequence is CASGFHSGMMQFF. CDR3 in DNA: TGTGCCAGCGGATTCCATAGCGGGATGATGCAGTTCTTC. V gene TRBV7-9 combines with J gene TRBJ2-1, with 8 positions matching TRBD2. The V gene's germline CDR1 is SEHNR and CDR2 FQNEAQ (reference sequence). The CDR3 covers 13 residues. The junction had 12 bases not matched to a gene; V was cut back by 8 bases and J by 12 bases.

This chain links TRBV7-3 with TRBJ2-1; 8 nucleotides match TRBD2. Germline loops: CDR1 SGHTA, CDR2 FQGTGA. Trimming cost V 0 bases and J 10 bases; bases outside gene matches: 8. The CDR3 spans 15 residues. The CDR3 is CASSLTGSGSGEQFF. The CDR3 coding sequence is TGTGCCAGCAGCTTAACAGGGAGCGGGAGTGGGGAGCAGTTCTTC.

The V call is TRBV7-9, the J call TRBJ2-7; weak D call: TRBD1 (6 bases). In germline, CDR1 is SEHNR, CDR2 FQNEAQ (reference sequence). Trimming pared 5 bases from V and 3 bases from J, leaving 8 bases between. This CDR3 contains 12 residues. The CDR3 DNA follows: TGTGCCAGCAGCCAGGGGCGCTACGAGCAGTACTTC. Translated: CASSQGRYEQYF. The full variable domain, its missing parts supplied by reference TRBV7-9 and TRBJ2-7, is DTGVSQNPRHKITKRGQNVTFRCDPISEHNRLYWYRQTLGQGPEFLTYFQNEAQLEKSRLLSDRFSAERPKGSFSTLEIQRTEQGDSAMYLCASSQGRYEQYFGPGTRLTVT.

V and J are TRBV9 and TRBJ1-5, with D maybe TRBD1 (5 bases). This CDR3 spans 15 amino acids. Trimming cost V 4 bases and J 6 bases, with 17 bases left between them. Germline CDR1 and CDR2: SGDLS and YYNGEE. Here the CDR3 reads CASSKGEGVTQPQHF. The CDR3, as DNA: TGTGCCAGCAGCAAAGGGGAAGGGGTCACTCAGCCCCAGCATTTT. The full variable domain, in which reference TRBV9 and TRBJ1-5 provide the parts outside the CDR3, is DSGVTQTPKHLITATGQRVTLRCSPRSGDLSVYWYQQSLDQGLQFLIQYYNGEERAKGNILERFSAQQFPDLHSELNLSSLELGDSALYFCASSKGEGVTQPQHFGDGTRLSIL.

J is TRBJ2-3 and V is TRBV6-6; a weak D match, TRBD1 (5 bases). Looked up from germline, CDR1 is MNHNY and CDR2 is SVGAGI (reference sequence). The CDR3 is made up of 15 amino acids. The V gene lost 1 base and the J gene lost 2 bases, with 10 bases spanning the gap. For the CDR3, the DNA is TGTGCCAGCAGTTACTTCACGACAGCCACAGATACGCAGTATTTT. Its protein is CASSYFTTATDTQYF.

The rearrangement uses TRBV5-1 and TRBJ2-1; a weak D match, TRBD2 (6 bases). CDR3 size: 15 residues. Trimming removed 2 bases at V and 8 bases at J, with 17 bases between. The V gene's germline CDR1 is SGHRS and CDR2 YFSETQ. The chain's CDR3 is CASSFIAGSADEQFF. The CDR3 coding sequence is TGCGCCAGCAGCTTTATCGCGGGGTCGGCTGATGAGCAGTTCTTC.

This clone showed up just a few times. The V call is TRBV4-1, the J call TRBJ1-6, with 7 bases identical to TRBD1. The CDR3 has 18 amino acids. Per germline, CDR1 MGHRA and CDR2 YSYEKL. The trim removed 0 bases at V and 7 bases at J, leaving 12 bases unmatched. The CDR3 DNA is TGCGCCAGCAGCCAAGAGAGGGGCTTTGACAGGGCGAATTCACCCCTCCACTTT. Translation: CASSQERGFDRANSPLHF.

V usage is TRBV19 and J usage is TRBJ2-7, with a possible D match to TRBD1 (5 bases). The germline V gene has CDR1 LNHDA and CDR2 SQIVND (reference sequence). CDR3 length equals 16 residues. V was pared by 3 bases and J by 0 bases, with 15 bases between. The CDR3 loop reads CASSISGGASSYEQYF. The DNA of the CDR3 is TGTGCCAGTAGTATTAGTGGTGGGGCAAGCTCCTACGAGCAGTACTTC. Supplemented by reference TRBV19 and TRBJ2-7, the full variable domain reads DGGITQSPKYLFRKEGQNVTLSCEQNLNHDAMYWYRQDPGQGLRLIYYSQIVNDFQKGDIAEGYSVSREKKESFPLTVTSAQKNPTAFYLCASSISGGASSYEQYFGPGTRLTVT.

The chain is built from TRBV6-1 and TRBJ1-4, with D possibly TRBD1 on 6 matching bases. The germline CDR1 and CDR2 sequences are MNHNS and SASEGT. The V end lost 1 base, the J end lost 5 bases, and 17 bases lay between the germline ends. This CDR3 contains 17 residues. CDR3 sequence: CASSEVSRGTDNEKLFF. The CDR3 bases are TGTGCCAGCAGTGAAGTGAGTAGGGGGACGGACAATGAAAAACTGTTTTTT.

In DNA, the CDR3 is TGTGCCAGCAGTCCTTTGACAGCGCCTCGTTATAGCAATCAGCCCCAGCATTTT. Translating gives CASSPLTAPRYSNQPQHF. The chain is built from TRBV27 and TRBJ1-5; D possibly corresponds to TRBD1 (5 bases). With 5 bases removed from V and 0 bases from J, the gap between germline ends came to 20 bases. Per the germline V gene, CDR1 is MNHEY and CDR2 is SMNVEV (reference sequence). The length of the CDR3 is 18 residues.

This clone was counted a few times. The CDR3 spells CASSLGIGARGGDEQFF. CDR3 bases: TGTGCCAGCAGCTTAGGGATCGGAGCCCGAGGGGGTGATGAGCAGTTCTTC. The chain combines TRBV7-9 with TRBJ2-1; the D gene is possibly TRBD1 (6 bases). The CDR3 consists of 17 residues. The ends were cut back, 1 base at V and 8 bases at J, with 21 bases in the middle. CDR1 and CDR2 (germline): SEHNR, FQNEAQ (reference sequence). The variable domain in full, with the rest retrieved from reference TRBV7-9 and TRBJ2-1, is DTGVSQNPRHKITKRGQNVTFRCDPISEHNRLYWYRQTLGQGPEFLTYFQNEAQLEKSRLLSDRFSAERPKGSFSTLEIQRTEQGDSAMYLCASSLGIGARGGDEQFFGPGTRLTVL.